Below, 27 T cell receptor beta chains from the same sample are listed, as sequenced in a study of low-dose radiotherapy and immunotherapy resistance in tumors. Documented time point: before trial treatment. Covering alpha and beta chains, TRAV- and TRBV-specific primers were used for the first-strand cDNA. It was with a constant-region primer and a V-primer adapter that TCRs were amplified over about 19 PCR cycles. MiXCR was run by TCRdb on the reads, yielding one entry per CDR3 protein. The sample consists of fewer than 95,000 distinct CDR3 sequences, just under 9.5% of them appearing once. The input for sequencing was PBMCs, taken before treatment. Every receptor here comes from a male donor with prostate cancer.

Many counts were recorded for this clonotype. The chain employs TRBV3-1 and TRBJ2-6, with D tentatively TRBD1 (5 bases). The CDR3 contains 15 residues. Germline-derived CDR1 and CDR2 are LGHDT and YNNKEL (reference sequence). Trimming shortened V by 5 bases and J by 4 bases, and 12 bases separated the two germline ends. CDR3 bases: TGTGCCAGCAGCTTGTCGTGGGGCGGGGCCAACGTCCTGACTTTC. As protein: CASSLSWGGANVLTF.

This clonotype appeared many times. The junction departs from germline at one end; a sequencing error may be responsible. The rearrangement links TRBV2 to TRBJ2-5; 9 nucleotides match TRBD1. CDR1 and CDR2 (germline): SNHLY, FYNNEI. The CDR3 totals 13 residues. DNA for the CDR3: TGTGCCAGCAATCGGGACAGGGAAGATACCCAGTACTTC. Protein product: CASNRDREDTQYF. The complete variable domain, with remaining parts taken from reference TRBV2 and TRBJ2-5, reads EPEVTQTPSHQVTQMGQEVILRCVPISNHLYFYWYRQILGQKVEFLVSFYNNEISEKSEIFDDQFSVERPDGSNFTLKIRSTKLEDSAMYFCASNRDREDTQYFGPGTRLLVL.

This clonotype is medium-sized. The chain has TRBV9 and TRBJ2-2; TRBD1 aligns across 10 bases. The CDR3 extends over 15 amino acids. V was pared by 4 bases and J by 4 bases, with 4 bases of the junction left unmatched. Germline V lookup: CDR1 SGDLS, CDR2 YYNGEE. CDR3 nucleotides: TGTGCCAGCAGCCCCCGGACAGGGGGCACCGGGGAGCTGTTTTTT. Amino acids: CASSPRTGGTGELFF.

To note about this clonotype: A far bigger clonotype differs at one base, so this is likely a read error. The V gene is TRBV26, the J gene TRBJ2-3; TRBD2 was called by the table and not checked on the DNA. TRBV26 represents a pseudogene. The CDR3 consists of 15 residues. The CDR3: CARRELAESTDTQYF. CDR3 nucleotide sequence: TGTGCCCGCAGGGAACTAGCGGAGAGCACAGATACGCAGTATTTT.

This clonotype was recorded many times. The V gene is TRBV5-1, the J gene TRBJ2-5; 9 bases match TRBD2. J gave up 5 bases and V 2 bases, and 4 bases lay outside the gene matches. The germline gives CDR1 SGHRS, CDR2 YFSETQ. The CDR3 contains 14 residues. The CDR3 loop reads CASSLGTSKETQYF. The CDR3 DNA follows: TGCGCCAGCAGCTTAGGGACTAGCAAGGAGACCCAGTACTTC.

The sample holds many counts of this clonotype. The V gene is TRBV28, the J gene TRBJ2-1; 13 bases match TRBD2. CDR1 and CDR2 from the germline V gene are MDHEN and SYDVKM. V shed 9 bases and J 6 bases; nucleotides not matched to a gene: 5. CDR3 size: 14 residues. DNA of the CDR3: TGTGCCAGTCATACTAGCGGGAGGGGCAATGAGCAGTTCTTC. Its protein is CASHTSGRGNEQFF.

This clonotype was observed a handful of times. The chain recombines TRBV27 with TRBJ2-1, with 13 bases matching TRBD2. The V and J ends lost 5 bases and 5 bases, in that order; junction bases with no gene match: 3. Germline V gene sequence: CDR1 MNHEY, CDR2 SMNVEV (reference sequence). The CDR3 totals 15 residues. The CDR3 is CASSRLAGGHNEQFF. The CDR3, as DNA: TGTGCCAGCAGTCGACTAGCGGGAGGCCACAATGAGCAGTTCTTC.

This clonotype was seen at least ten times. The genes are TRBV10-3 and TRBJ1-6; D may be TRBD1 (5 bases). Germline CDR1 and CDR2: ENHRY and SYGVKD. Trimming removed 6 bases from V and 7 bases from J, with 13 bases in between. CDR3 length: 14 amino acids. In nucleotides, the CDR3 is TGTGCCATCAGGGAAGGACAAGGGAATTCACCCCTCCACTTT. Translation: CAIREGQGNSPLHF.

This clonotype has a handful of counts. The CDR3 bases are TGTGCCAGCAGCCAAGAATCCCCCTACGAGCAGTACTTC. Encoded protein: CASSQESPYEQYF. The chain joins TRBV4-2 to TRBJ2-7, with D hard to call. V shed 0 bases and J shed 2 bases, with 5 bases lying between them. The germline V gene encodes CDR1 LGHNA and CDR2 YNFKEQ. The CDR3 spans 13 residues.

Many counts were recorded for this clonotype. The genes are TRBV28 and TRBJ1-1, with D uncertain. The CDR3 loop spans 14 amino acids. The V end lost 3 bases, the J end lost 2 bases, and 10 bases lay between the germline ends. Germline CDR1 reads MDHEN; CDR2 reads SYDVKM. CDR3 bases: TGTGCCAGCAGTTTTAGCTCCGTAAACACTGAAGCTTTCTTT. This encodes CASSFSSVNTEAFF.

This clonotype was seen at least ten times. The V call is TRBV29-1, the J call TRBJ2-1, with D hard to call. In germline, CDR1 is SQVTM, CDR2 ANQGSEA. The CDR3 has 12 amino acids. V lost 7 bases and J 4 bases, leaving 11 bases between the germline ends. In DNA, the CDR3 is TGCAGCGGTACGGAAAATTACAATGAGCAGTTCTTC. Encoded protein: CSGTENYNEQFF.

This clonotype was seen many times. The chain couples TRBV6-5 to TRBJ1-6; D may be TRBD1 (6 bases). V lost 6 bases, J lost 13 bases, and 13 bases lay in between. There are 12 residues in the CDR3. Germline CDR1 MNHEY, CDR2 SVGAGI. The CDR3 sequence: CASSDRLEPLHF. The CDR3 coding sequence is TGTGCCAGCAGCGACAGGTTGGAGCCCCTCCACTTT.

The sample holds many counts of this clonotype. The chain is built from TRBV19 and TRBJ1-1; no clear D. Germline CDR1 is LNHDA and CDR2 is SQIVND (reference sequence). The CDR3 extends over 14 amino acids. V lost 6 bases, J lost 5 bases, and 16 bases lay in between. The CDR3 loop reads CASRRPGVDTEAFF. The CDR3 DNA reads TGTGCCAGTAGAAGGCCGGGAGTCGATACTGAAGCTTTCTTT. Drawing the rest from reference TRBV19 and TRBJ1-1, the complete variable domain is DGGITQSPKYLFRKEGQNVTLSCEQNLNHDAMYWYRQDPGQGLRLIYYSQIVNDFQKGDIAEGYSVSREKKESFPLTVTSAQKNPTAFYLCASRRPGVDTEAFFGQGTRLTVV.

This clonotype appeared a few times. This chain uses TRBV10-3 with TRBJ2-5; D remains unclear. Germline V gives CDR1 ENHRY, CDR2 SYGVKD. V was shortened by 5 bases and J by 2 bases, with 9 bases between the two germline ends. This CDR3 contains 13 residues. The CDR3 DNA is TGTGCCATCAGTAAGGGCGTACAAGAGACCCAGTACTTC. Translated, it gives CAISKGVQETQYF.

This clonotype was seen ten or more times. The chain has TRBV27 and TRBJ2-3, with unresolved D. The CDR3 consists of 14 residues. V lost 2 bases and J lost 2, with 8 bases in between. Germline V gene sequence: CDR1 MNHEY, CDR2 SMNVEV (reference sequence). The DNA of the CDR3 is TGTGCCAGCAGTTTAAAAGAACCCACAGATACGCAGTATTTT. It translates to CASSLKEPTDTQYF.

The sample holds many counts of this clonotype. The J gene is TRBJ2-3, the V gene TRBV5-1, with TRBD1 matching over 8 bases. The CDR3 runs to 15 residues. The V and J ends lost 4 bases and 3 bases, in that order; junction bases with no gene match: 7. Looked up from germline, CDR1 is SGHRS and CDR2 is YFSETQ. The CDR3 sequence: CASSTTGDGTDTQYF. The CDR3 bases are TGCGCCAGCAGCACGACAGGGGATGGGACAGATACGCAGTATTTT.

This clonotype was found many times. V and J are TRBV6-5 and TRBJ2-7, with 7 bases fitting TRBD2. Per germline, CDR1 MNHEY and CDR2 SVGAGI. The V segment lost 4 bases and the J segment 3 bases; nucleotides outside the gene matches: 6. The CDR3 loop spans 14 amino acids. The CDR3 bases are TGTGCCAGCAGTTTGGCCGGGACTATCTACGAGCAGTACTTC. It yields the protein CASSLAGTIYEQYF.

This clonotype was seen many times. V and J are TRBV7-8 and TRBJ2-1; TRBD2 matches 14 bases. In germline, CDR1 is SGHVS, CDR2 FQNEAQ. The length of the CDR3 is 16 residues. V dropped 3 bases and J dropped 10; count of bases not matched to a gene: 8. The CDR3 nucleotides read TGTGCCAGCAGCTTTGGGACTAGCGGGGGAAGCAGAGAGCAGTTCTTC. Translated: CASSFGTSGGSREQFF.

In this sample, this clonotype turned up many times. The chain couples TRBV6-2 or TRBV6-3 to TRBJ2-7; 8 bases match TRBD1. The ends lost 6 bases at V and 2 bases at J; junction bases unmatched: 9. The CDR3 sequence is 15 residues long. Germline CDR1 and CDR2: MNHEY and SVGEGT. The CDR3 protein is CASSRPGQAAYEQYF. The DNA of the CDR3 is TGTGCCAGCAGCCGACCGGGACAGGCCGCCTACGAGCAGTACTTC.

On this clonotype itself: A much larger clone differs from this one at a single base, so this may be a read error. This sequence joins TRBV28 and TRBJ1-1, with D perhaps TRBD1 (5 bases). Germline CDR1 reads MDHEN; CDR2 reads SYDVKM. The CDR3 sequence is 14 residues long. The CDR3 region has the DNA TGTGCCAGCAGTTTGGTTCAGGGAGGCACTGAAGCTCTCTTT. It translates to CASSLVQGGTEALF. Full variable domain (outside the CDR3, taken from reference TRBV28 and TRBJ1-1): DVKVTQSSRYLVKRTGEKVFLECVQDMDHENMFWYRQDPGLGLRLIYFSYDVKMKEKGDIPEGYSVSREKKERFSLILESASTNQTSMYLCASSLVQGGTEALFGQGTRLTVV.

This clonotype was found many times. The chain combines TRBV10-2 with TRBJ1-1; D is undetermined. Germline V gives CDR1 WSHSY, CDR2 SAAADI. This CDR3 contains 16 residues. Trimming shortened V by 4 bases and J by 0 bases, and 15 bases separated the two germline ends. Here the CDR3 reads CASSGRRGGLNTEAFF. DNA for the CDR3: TGCGCCAGCAGTGGGCGGCGGGGTGGCTTGAACACTGAAGCTTTCTTT.

This clonotype was counted at least ten times. V and J are TRBV10-3 and TRBJ2-7, with D perhaps TRBD1 (5 bases). This CDR3 contains 14 residues. Trimming shortened V by 3 bases and J by 0 bases, and 9 bases separated the two germline ends. Germline V gene lookup returns CDR1 ENHRY and CDR2 SYGVKD. Here the CDR3 reads CAISDSTVSYEQYF. The CDR3 DNA is TGTGCCATCAGTGATTCGACAGTCTCCTACGAGCAGTACTTC.

This clonotype was counted at least ten times. V usage is TRBV3-1 and J usage is TRBJ2-1; 14 bases match TRBD2. J was trimmed by 2 bases and V by 4 bases; bases with no gene match: 4. The CDR3 is 17 residues long. Per the germline V gene, CDR1 is LGHDT and CDR2 is YNNKEL (reference sequence). CDR3 region: CASSRRGLAGAYNEQFF. The CDR3 bases are TGTGCCAGCAGCCGGCGGGGACTAGCGGGAGCCTACAATGAGCAGTTCTTC.

For this clonotype: This likely reflects a read error, since a far larger clone is one base away. V is TRBV18 and J is TRBJ2-5, with D perhaps matching TRBD1 or TRBD2 (5 bases each). The J call is doubtful: the DNA matches TRBJ2-1 better. CDR1 KGHSH and CDR2 LQKENI come from the germline V gene. The length of the CDR3 is 16 residues. In nucleotides, the CDR3 is TGTGCCAGCTCACCAGGAAGGGACCGCTATTCCTACGAGCAGTTCTTC. This gives the protein CASSPGRDRYSYEQFF.

The chain recombines TRBV18 with TRBJ2-7; 11 bases map to TRBD2. This CDR3 region has 16 residues. With V trimmed by 5 bases and J by 5 bases, 11 bases remained unmatched. The germline gives CDR1 KGHSH, CDR2 LQKENI. This CDR3 reads CASSGTSGVGIHEQYF. In DNA form, the CDR3 reads TGTGCCAGCTCAGGGACTAGCGGTGTGGGTATCCACGAGCAGTACTTC.

Many counts were recorded for this clonotype. CDR3 coding DNA: TGTGCCAGCAGAGGACTTACGGGACTAGCTAGCTCCTACGAGCAGTACTTC. Amino acid sequence: CASRGLTGLASSYEQYF. The rearrangement joins TRBV28 to TRBJ2-7; 9 nucleotides match TRBD2. Germline CDR1 and CDR2: MDHEN and SYDVKM. The V gene end was trimmed by 6 bases and the J gene end by 0 bases; junction bases not matched to a gene: 12. This CDR3 spans 17 amino acids.

In this sample, this clonotype turned up many times. V usage is TRBV6-5 and J usage is TRBJ1-4, with unresolved D. The CDR3 spans 14 residues. Germline CDR1 is MNHEY and CDR2 is SVGAGI. V gave up 2 bases and J gave up 8 bases, with 12 bases separating them. The CDR3 sequence is CASSYGVRMEKLFF. CDR3 bases: TGTGCCAGCAGTTACGGGGTACGGATGGAAAAACTGTTTTTT.